This T cell receptor (beta chain) came from a study of CD8 T cells in Susac syndrome. TEMRA cells underwent FACS enrichment and CD8+ and CD4+ T cells underwent negative isolation. Germline-derived CDR1 and CDR2 are SGHRS and YFSETQ. The CDR3 covers 14 residues. The V end was cut by 0 bases, the J end by 11 bases, with 18 bases between. Random hexamers were used to reverse transcribe the RNA input (0.5 to 1 ug). TCRdb re-analysed the immunoSEQ multiplex PCR reads in MiXCR, keeping a single row per CDR3 protein. The sample yields some 120,000 distinct CDR3 sequences, roughly 96% seen once. The source of this sequence is a human donor in good health. The chain carries TRBV5-1 and TRBJ2-7; D uncertain. The material sequenced was CD4+ T cells from PBMCs. The CDR3 region has the DNA TGCGCCAGCAGCTTGGAAGGCCGGGCCCCTCGGGAGTACTTC. This translates into CASSLEGRAPREYF.